The T cell receptor (beta chain) under discussion was sequenced for a study of T cell repertoires in cytomegalovirus infection (dated by TCRdb to between 2017 and 2020). About the investigation overall: The peptide stimulations were aimed at well-studied HLA-B-restricted epitopes as well as recently identified HLA-C-restricted CMV epitopes, whose presentation resists viral immunomodulation. Because public TCR beta signatures pointed to carriage of CMV infection together with the matching HLA type, the HLA type of each donor mattered for the analysis.

Per the publication, the treatment or condition label means: in vitro stimulation with specific CMV peptide epitopes to enrich CMV-specific T cells. TCRdb lists the instrument as Illumina HiSeq 1500. In-frame beta chains were kept once TCRdb had trimmed the public reads at Q25 with fastp and called clones with MiXCR. When rows share a CDR3 protein, they turn into one entry using the most common DNA and genes. Recorded for this sample are roughly 920,000 distinct CDR3 sequences; approximately 33% of them occurred a single time. In total, the top ten clones hold around 15% of the sample. The full study reports these points: In both this cohort and an independent roughly 350-donor cohort, the cumulative frequency of public TCR beta family members distinguished carriers of CMV infection plus the relevant HLA type. In the ex vivo response, HLA-C-restricted CMV-specific TCR beta clonotypes were dominant, and in two of eight donors the single most frequent clonotype came from this HLA-C-restricted group.

Details on this clonotype: This clone's antigen is unknown. One base away there is no much larger clone; base qualities are not given.

The cysteine opens and the phenylalanine closes a CDR3 of 16 amino acids. Only the CDR3 region is kept as DNA, spanning 48 bases read in frame from base 1. CDR1 PRHDT and CDR2 FYEKMQ are derived from the germline V gene (reference sequence). V is trimmed back by 5 bases and J by 3 bases, and the junction contains 6 bases that no gene match accounts for. The source material was cultured CD8+ T cells from PBMCs, sampled from culture after CMV antigen stimulation. This receptor was taken from a human donor in good health (CMV status not recorded). Some clones in this sample may be carry-over from other donors' samples. The rearranged segments are TRBV13 and TRBJ2-1, and TRBD2 aligns with 11 junction nucleotides. The nucleotide sequence reads as follows: TGTGCCAGCAGCCTTACTAGCGGGGGCCACTACAATGAGCAGTTCTTC. This encodes CASSLTSGGHYNEQFF.